This TCR beta chain stems from a study of cytomegalovirus exposure and HLA in healthy donors. The PCR used 60 Vbeta and 13 Jbeta primers. The protocol was immunoSEQ multiplex PCR, while the TCRdb copy is restricted to in-frame clones and leaves out a portion. Among under 200,000 clones listed, roughly 80% were seen once. Germline V CDR1 and CDR2: MDHEN, SYDVKM. The germline V and J ends were trimmed by 5 bases and 5 bases, with 22 bases remaining between them. This CDR3 spans 16 amino acids. The specimen sequenced was PBMCs. The V call is TRBV28, the J call TRBJ2-7; the D gene is possibly TRBD1 (6 bases). This sequence originates from a male donor in good health and CMV-seropositive. In nucleotides, the CDR3 is TGTGCCAGCAGTCGGCCTACAGGGCATAATGGGCACGAGCAGTACTTC. Translating gives CASSRPTGHNGHEQYF.